These 31 T cell receptor beta chains share one sample of origin, sequenced in a study of CD8 T cells in ankylosing spondylitis. Their target antigens are unknown. TCRdb passed the 5' RACE reads through MiXCR, listing each CDR3 protein once. Of hundreds of thousands of distinct CDR3 sequences detected, around 16% appear once; the ten largest clones hold roughly 46%. Findings and limits, study-wide: Roughly 8 highly homologous variants made up a TCR beta motif, and this motif appeared characteristic of ankylosing spondylitis blood.

The source material was blood, either unsorted or a sorted T cell fraction (not recorded which). These receptors all come from a male donor with ankylosing spondylitis.

This clonotype was observed a handful of times. The gene calls are TRBV19 and TRBJ1-5; maybe TRBD1 (5 bases). CDR3 size: 13 residues. Trimming cost V 11 bases and J 3 bases, with 14 bases left between them. Germline V gene lookup returns CDR1 LNHDA and CDR2 SQIVND (reference sequence). The CDR3 is CASAGRANQPQHF. For the CDR3, the DNA is TGTGCCTCGGCCGGCAGGGCCAATCAGCCCCAGCATTTT.

This clonotype has just a few counts. The gene calls are TRBV4-1 and TRBJ2-3; weak D call: TRBD1 (5 bases). Trimming took off 3 bases at V and 2 bases at J, with 15 bases between the two ends. The CDR3 is 16 amino acids. Germline V gives CDR1 MGHRA, CDR2 YSYEKL. The CDR3 DNA is TGCGCCAGCAGCCAGTACCCAGGGAATCTCACAGATACGCAGTATTTT. Translated, it gives CASSQYPGNLTDTQYF.

In DNA form, the CDR3 reads TGTGCCAGCAGCCCAGGAGGGTTAGAGCAGTACTTC. Its protein is CASSPGGLEQYF. The V call is TRBV9, the J call TRBJ2-7; possibly TRBD2 for D (6 bases). Germline V CDR1 and CDR2: SGDLS, YYNGEE. The CDR3 runs 12 residues. Deletions cut 4 bases from V and 7 bases from J, with 12 bases between.

The V and J genes are TRBV6-1 and TRBJ2-3; 7 bases fit TRBD2. Germline CDR1 and CDR2: MNHNS and SASEGT. The CDR3 is 14 residues long. V dropped 11 bases and J dropped 3; count of bases not matched to a gene: 11. Here the CDR3 DNA reads TGTGCCGGCAAAACTAGCGTGGATACAGATACGCAGTATTTT. Translation gives CAGKTSVDTDTQYF.

This clonotype was counted only a few times. The CDR3 sequence is CASSLVSGGLTDTQYF. The DNA of the CDR3 is TGTGCCAGCAGCTTAGTTTCGGGAGGGCTCACAGATACGCAGTATTTT. J is TRBJ2-3 and V is TRBV7-6; 8 positions match TRBD2. This CDR3 is 16 amino acids long. With V trimmed by 1 base and J by 2 bases, 5 bases remained unmatched. CDR1 is SGHVS and CDR2 is FNYEAQ in the germline V gene. Combining the CDR3 with reference TRBV7-6 and TRBJ2-3 gives the whole variable domain GAGVSQSPRYKVTKRGQDVALRCDPISGHVSLYWYRQALGQGPEFLTYFNYEAQQDKSGLPNDRFSAERPEGSISTLTIQRTEQRDSAMYRCASSLVSGGLTDTQYFGPGTRLTVL.

V is TRBV12-3 or TRBV12-4 and J is TRBJ2-1; D is perhaps TRBD2 (5 bases). This CDR3 region has 14 residues. V lost 6 bases and J lost 3, with 12 bases in between. The CDR3 region has the DNA TGTGCCAGCAGCCCTTCCGGGATCTACAATGAGCAGTTCTTC. Translated, it gives CASSPSGIYNEQFF.

J is TRBJ2-3 and V is TRBV11-2; a weak D match, TRBD2 (6 bases). CDR3 length: 19 amino acids. Germline loops: CDR1 SGHAT, CDR2 FQNNGV. Trimming stripped 6 bases from V and 0 bases from J, with 25 bases between. For the CDR3, the DNA is TGTGCCAGCAGGTTAAGAGGAGGGCTTCGGAATTTGAGCACAGATACGCAGTATTTT. As protein: CASRLRGGLRNLSTDTQYF.

The genes are TRBV10-1 and TRBJ2-7; D could derive from TRBD1 or TRBD2 (6 bases each). This CDR3 spans 14 amino acids. The V gene lost 7 bases and the J gene lost 3 bases, with 16 bases spanning the gap. Per germline, CDR1 WNHNN and CDR2 SYGVQD (reference sequence). In nucleotides, the CDR3 is TGCGCCAGCACGGGGGCTAGGACTTACTACGAGCAGTACTTC. Translating it yields CASTGARTYYEQYF.

The chain is built from TRBV4-3 and TRBJ2-3, with 10 bases identical to TRBD2. The germline CDR1 and CDR2 sequences are LGHNA and YSLEER. J was trimmed by 1 base and V by 0 bases; bases with no gene match: 7. The CDR3 contains 18 residues. DNA for the CDR3: TGCGCCAGCAGCCAAGATGGCGCTAGCGGGAGTGGCACAGATACGCAGTATTTT. Translation gives CASSQDGASGSGTDTQYF.

This clonotype was detected many times. The chain carries TRBV9 and TRBJ2-1; 10 bases match TRBD2. Germline-derived CDR1 and CDR2 are SGDLS and YYNGEE. The length of the CDR3 is 13 residues. V was clipped by 7 bases and J by 10 bases; unmatched bases: 8. CDR3 nucleotide sequence: TGTGCCAGCGGTAGCGGGGGGCCAAGGGAGCAGTTCTTC. Its translation: CASGSGGPREQFF.

The genes are TRBV11-3 and TRBJ2-1; the D call may be TRBD1 or TRBD2 (5 bases each). This CDR3 is 14 amino acids long. Germline V gene data show CDR1 as SGHNT and CDR2 as YENEEA. V gave up 5 bases and J gave up 10 bases, with 18 bases separating them. The CDR3 bases are TGTGCCAGCAGCCCTAGGGTGGGGGATCTGGAGCAGTTCTTC. Translation gives CASSPRVGDLEQFF.

The chain links TRBV29-1 to TRBJ2-7; TRBD1 matches 10 bases. V lost 4 bases, J lost 0 bases, and 3 bases stayed unmatched. Germline V gene data show CDR1 as SQVTM and CDR2 as ANQGSEA. The CDR3 runs to 14 residues. The DNA for the CDR3 is TGCAGCGTTGCCGGGACAGGGGACTCCTACGAGCAGTACTTC. The encoded protein is CSVAGTGDSYEQYF.

The J gene is TRBJ2-7, the V gene TRBV4-3; D is possibly TRBD2 (5 bases). The CDR3 has 15 residues. Germline CDR1 reads LGHNA; CDR2 reads YSLEER. V lost 4 bases and J 3 bases, leaving 16 bases between the germline ends. The CDR3 nucleotides are TGCGCCAGCAGCCCCAGCCCCGGACTCCTCTACGAGCAGTACTTC. Translation gives CASSPSPGLLYEQYF.

This clonotype was counted only a few times. The J gene is TRBJ2-7, the V gene TRBV13, with 10 bases fitting TRBD1. V shed 1 base and J 5 bases; nucleotides not matched to a gene: 5. CDR1 is PRHDT and CDR2 is FYEKMQ in the germline V gene (reference sequence). The CDR3 loop spans 15 amino acids. This CDR3 is CASSLAGTGDNEQYF. Written as DNA, the CDR3 is TGTGCCAGCAGCTTAGCCGGGACAGGGGATAACGAGCAGTACTTC. Based on the CDR3 plus reference TRBV13 and TRBJ2-7, the full variable domain is AAGVIQSPRHLIKEKRETATLKCYPIPRHDTVYWYQQGPGQDPQFLISFYEKMQSDKGSIPDRFSAQQFSDYHSELNMSSLELGDSALYFCASSLAGTGDNEQYFGPGTRLTVT.

The chain is built from TRBV5-1 and TRBJ1-4; no clear D. The germline V gene encodes CDR1 SGHRS and CDR2 YFSETQ. V lost 0 bases to trimming and J lost 3 bases, with 9 bases between them. This CDR3 is 15 amino acids long. CDR3 nucleotide sequence: TGCGCCAGCAGCTTGGAGGGATTCCCTAATGAAAAACTGTTTTTT. The encoded protein is CASSLEGFPNEKLFF.

The chain couples TRBV4-1 to TRBJ2-1; D ambiguous. The V end lost 0 bases, the J end lost 0 bases, and 6 bases lay between the germline ends. Looked up from germline, CDR1 is MGHRA and CDR2 is YSYEKL. The CDR3 consists of 15 residues. The CDR3 DNA is TGCGCCAGCAGCCAAGAGTCCAACTCCTACAATGAGCAGTTCTTC. Translation gives CASSQESNSYNEQFF.

This chain connects TRBV10-3 to TRBJ2-1, with D possibly called TRBD1 or TRBD2 (5 bases each). Germline loops: CDR1 ENHRY, CDR2 SYGVKD. Trimming removed 4 bases at V and 4 bases at J, with 11 bases between. The CDR3 totals 14 residues. The chain's CDR3 is CAISGGSGYNEQFF. CDR3 nucleotides: TGTGCCATCAGTGGGGGGTCCGGTTACAATGAGCAGTTCTTC.

The chain joins TRBV12-3 or TRBV12-4 to TRBJ2-5, with 9 bases fitting TRBD2. This CDR3 has 16 amino acids. The J segment lost 2 bases and the V segment lost 6 bases, leaving 10 bases of the junction unmatched. CDR3 residues: CASRAGSGRTQETQYF. The CDR3, as DNA: TGTGCCAGCAGGGCCGGAAGCGGGAGGACACAAGAGACCCAGTACTTC.

The chain uses TRBV4-3 and TRBJ2-1; D not certain. Germline lookup yields CDR1 LGHNA and CDR2 YSLEER. The germline V and J ends were trimmed by 2 bases and 6 bases, with 8 bases remaining between them. CDR3 length: 13 residues. The chain's CDR3 is CASSQTPINEQFF. CDR3 DNA: TGCGCCAGCAGCCAAACACCTATCAATGAGCAGTTCTTC.

The sample holds a few counts of this clonotype. This chain connects TRBV20-1 to TRBJ2-7, with D perhaps being TRBD1 or TRBD2 (5 bases each). Germline CDR1 and CDR2: DFQATT and SNEGSKA (reference sequence). This CDR3 is built from 11 residues. The V end lost 2 bases, the J end lost 5 bases, and 7 bases lay between the germline ends. The CDR3 sequence: CSARWGNEQYF. The CDR3 DNA reads TGCAGTGCTAGATGGGGGAACGAGCAGTACTTC.

The chain carries TRBV7-9 and TRBJ2-7; 10 nucleotides match TRBD2. J was trimmed by 4 bases and V by 3 bases; bases with no gene match: 3. The CDR3 length is 14 residues. From germline, CDR1 is SEHNR and CDR2 FQNEAQ (reference sequence). CDR3 residues: CASSFEAGGYEQYF. CDR3 bases: TGTGCCAGCAGCTTTGAAGCGGGAGGGTACGAGCAGTACTTC.

This clonotype was found a few times. The chain is built from TRBV27 and TRBJ2-7, with 8 bases lining up with TRBD2. Trimming removed 3 bases from V and 0 bases from J; junction bases left unmatched: 7. The CDR3 sequence is 16 residues long. Germline V lookup: CDR1 MNHEY, CDR2 SMNVEV (reference sequence). CDR3 loop: CASSFVGTRSSYEQYF. CDR3 sequence (DNA): TGTGCCAGCAGTTTCGTCGGGACTAGATCCTCCTACGAGCAGTACTTC.

CDR3 residues: CASSAWGQGNEKLFF. CDR3 nucleotide sequence: TGTGCCAGCAGTGCATGGGGACAGGGGAATGAAAAACTGTTTTTT. The chain joins TRBV2 to TRBJ1-4; 10 bases agree with TRBD1. The CDR3 sequence is 15 residues long. The germline CDR1 and CDR2 sequences are SNHLY and FYNNEI. V was pared by 4 bases and J by 5 bases, with 4 bases of the junction left unmatched.

This clonotype was seen only once. The chain recombines TRBV5-6 with TRBJ2-1; TRBD2 matches 7 bases. The CDR3 runs to 19 residues. Looked up from germline, CDR1 is SGHDT and CDR2 is YYEEEE. V shed 0 bases and J 6 bases; nucleotides not matched to a gene: 18. The chain's CDR3 is CASSLAGEEWTSLGNEQFF. As DNA, the CDR3 is TGTGCCAGCAGCTTGGCAGGTGAAGAATGGACTAGTCTGGGCAATGAGCAGTTCTTC.

The V and J genes are TRBV9 and TRBJ2-7; D not resolved. Germline CDR1 is SGDLS and CDR2 is YYNGEE. V was clipped by 4 bases and J by 1 base, with 9 bases between them. The CDR3 covers 13 residues. The DNA of the CDR3 is TGTGCCAGCAGCCCGAGTAATTCCTACGAGCAGTACTTC. As protein: CASSPSNSYEQYF.

This clonotype was counted many times. The chain carries TRBV29-1 and TRBJ1-2, with D hard to call. The V and J ends lost 6 bases and 4 bases respectively, with 9 bases between them. CDR1 and CDR2 (germline): SQVTM, ANQGSEA. The CDR3 loop spans 11 amino acids. For the CDR3, the DNA is TGCAGCGTAGGTAGTGTCTATGGCTACACCTTC. This sequence encodes CSVGSVYGYTF.

This clonotype was counted only a few times. V is TRBV6-1 and J is TRBJ2-5, with D perhaps TRBD2 (5 bases). Trimming pared 3 bases from V and 8 bases from J, leaving 10 bases between. Germline lookup yields CDR1 MNHNS and CDR2 SASEGT. The CDR3 has 12 residues. The CDR3 loop is CASSETWTTQYF. The CDR3 DNA reads as TGTGCCAGCAGTGAGACTTGGACTACCCAGTACTTC.

This clonotype turned up a few times. The junction departs from the called germline gene at one end, perhaps through a read error. The rearrangement links TRBV24-1 to TRBJ2-5; tentative D call: TRBD2 (6 bases). The CDR3 spans 18 residues. CDR1 KGHDR and CDR2 SFDVKD come from the germline V gene. The DNA of the CDR3 is TGTGCCACCAGTGGTTTGGGGCATGATGGAGGGTTACAAGAGACCCAGTACTTC. Residues: CATSGLGHDGGLQETQYF.

This clonotype was detected a few times. This chain joins TRBV11-1 and TRBJ2-1; D uncertain. The V end lost 6 bases, the J end lost 0 bases, and 6 bases lay between the germline ends. From germline, CDR1 is SGHAT and CDR2 FQDESV (reference sequence). This CDR3 is 13 amino acids long. In nucleotides, the CDR3 is TGTGCCAGCAGGCCCCTCTCCTACAATGAGCAGTTCTTC. Residues: CASRPLSYNEQFF.

The chain links TRBV28 to TRBJ1-1, with TRBD1 as a possible D gene (5 bases). V was pared by 3 bases and J by 4 bases, with 9 bases between. Germline CDR1 is MDHEN and CDR2 is SYDVKM. The CDR3 extends over 13 amino acids. In DNA form, the CDR3 reads TGTGCCAGCAGTTTCCGCAGGGTCACTGAAGCTTTCTTT. As protein: CASSFRRVTEAFF. Variable domain in full (rest from reference TRBV28 and TRBJ1-1): DVKVTQSSRYLVKRTGEKVFLECVQDMDHENMFWYRQDPGLGLRLIYFSYDVKMKEKGDIPEGYSVSREKKERFSLILESASTNQTSMYLCASSFRRVTEAFFGQGTRLTVV.

The V call is TRBV7-9, the J call TRBJ2-1, with 11 positions matching TRBD2. Germline CDR1 and CDR2: SEHNR and FQNEAQ (reference sequence). V lost 5 bases and J lost 1; bases outside the gene matches: 7. This CDR3 spans 17 amino acids. The CDR3 DNA reads as TGTGCCAGCAGCCTAGGGACTAGCGGCCGGTCCTACAATGAGCAGTTCTTC. It yields the protein CASSLGTSGRSYNEQFF.